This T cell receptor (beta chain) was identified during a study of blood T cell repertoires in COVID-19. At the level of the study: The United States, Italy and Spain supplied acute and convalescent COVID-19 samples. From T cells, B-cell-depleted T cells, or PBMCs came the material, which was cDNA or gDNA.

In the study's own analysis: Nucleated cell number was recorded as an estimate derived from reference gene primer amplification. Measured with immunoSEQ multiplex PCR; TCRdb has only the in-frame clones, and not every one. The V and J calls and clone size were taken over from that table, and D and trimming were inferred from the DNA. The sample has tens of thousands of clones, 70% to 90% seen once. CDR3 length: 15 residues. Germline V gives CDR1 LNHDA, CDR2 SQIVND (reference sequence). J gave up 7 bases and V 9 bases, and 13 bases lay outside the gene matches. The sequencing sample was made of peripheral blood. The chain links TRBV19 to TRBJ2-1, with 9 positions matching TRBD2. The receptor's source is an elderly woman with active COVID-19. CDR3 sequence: CASKKGSSGRNEQFF. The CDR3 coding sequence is TGTGCCAGCAAAAAAGGAAGTAGCGGGAGAAATGAGCAGTTCTTC. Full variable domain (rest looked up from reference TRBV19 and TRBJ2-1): DGGITQSPKYLFRKEGQNVTLSCEQNLNHDAMYWYRQDPGQGLRLIYYSQIVNDFQKGDIAEGYSVSREKKESFPLTVTSAQKNPTAFYLCASKKGSSGRNEQFFGPGTRLTVL.